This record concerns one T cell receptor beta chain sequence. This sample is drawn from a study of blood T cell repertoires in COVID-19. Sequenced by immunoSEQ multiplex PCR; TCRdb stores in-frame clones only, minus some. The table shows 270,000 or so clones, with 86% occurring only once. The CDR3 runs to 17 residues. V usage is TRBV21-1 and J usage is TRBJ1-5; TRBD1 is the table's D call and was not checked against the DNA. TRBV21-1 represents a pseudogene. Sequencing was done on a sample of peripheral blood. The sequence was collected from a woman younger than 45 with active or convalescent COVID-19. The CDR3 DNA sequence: TGTGCCAGCAGCAAACCCAGGGCTCGTCCCTGGGATCAGCCCCAGCATTTT. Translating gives CASSKPRARPWDQPQHF.